This T cell receptor beta chain comes out of a study of blood T cells in healthy people across ages. Peripheral blood from each donor was collected in a volume of approximately 10 milliliters. Alongside a J-beta primer mix, a sample-barcoded 5' primer served in a second PCR lasting roughly 6 to 12 cycles. TCRdb ran MiXCR on the 5' RACE reads and lists one entry per CDR3 protein. In the table there are about 930,000 distinct CDR3 sequences, almost 30% of which are singletons. This clonotype showed up many times. This CDR3 comprises 14 residues. CDR1 is MNHEY and CDR2 is SMNVEV in the germline V gene (reference sequence). V was pared by 4 bases and J by 3 bases, with 13 bases between. This same sample was also part of a study on T cells of mothers and their children.

The V call is TRBV27, the J call TRBJ2-7; D uncertain. This receptor was obtained from a middle-aged woman in good health. What was sequenced was blood. CDR3 in amino acids: CASSSRPAYYEQYF. CDR3 nucleotides: TGTGCCAGCAGTTCACGGCCAGCCTACTACGAGCAGTACTTC.